A selection of T cell receptor beta chains follows, all from one sample in a study of blood T cell repertoires in COVID-19. The table came from immunoSEQ multiplex PCR; TCRdb's copy has only in-frame clones and leaves some out. The sample carries more than 300,000 clones, 89% recorded once. The sample consisted of PBMCs or T cells enriched from blood (not recorded which). Receptors originate from a woman aged 30 to 39 who had recovered from COVID-19. The conserved cysteine and the conserved F or W are not part of the CDR3 here. Part of the rows lack a size; the others show once, few, many or a class for expanded clones.

clone_size v_call cdr3_aa
NA TRBV6-5 ASSLGREYNEQF
once TRBV25-1 ASSVQGYEQY
NA TRBV6-1 ASSEAPWEGEKLF
NA TRBV6-1 ASSEGGGGQPQH
few TRBV3-1/TRBV3-2 ASSLQTWANQPQH
NA TRBV5-1 ASSQQTRTGGYPSSGANVLT
NA TRBV6-1 ASSERGSPLHAL
NA TRBV11-3 ASSSRYNEQY
few TRBV5-1 ASSLGMTDEQF
NA TRBV6-5 ASRRGPDSSYEQY
once TRBV6-4 ASSEAGGGGYT
NA TRBV30 AWSSGFREQY
NA TRBV2 ASSREAHQPQH
NA TRBV28 ASSFGSDEQY
NA TRBV3-1/TRBV3-2 ASSQNRGDTQY
NA TRBV2 ASSVGQVGAKPQH
once TRBV13 ASSLRDNEQF
NA TRBV2 AEALDRAQETQY
NA TRBV6-5 ASSPGVTNEKLF
once TRBV19 ASRRGQGYGEQF
NA TRBV6-5 ASSYSIGGNEQF
NA TRBV11-3 ASSLRTTGLASHNEQF
NA TRBV5-1 ASSWQGIETEAF
NA TRBV29-1 SVKRGQGNQPQH
NA TRBV5-1 ASSKNRVSDTEAF
NA TRBV7-2 ASSLALGVTQY
NA TRBV5-4 ASSLTSGSYNEQF
NA TRBV10-3 AISHGLAGELSAGELF
NA TRBV11-2 ASSSAPQGLGGYT
NA TRBV5-5 ASSLESGGFSEKLF
NA TRBV19 ASSQFRWGLAGAPEQY
NA TRBV5-4 ASSFRDSPLH
NA TRBV9 ASRGGSSNEQF
once TRBV19 ASSIHRQGRNTIY
once TRBV15 ATSRDVRQGARDEQF
NA TRBV9 ASSVEDSGNEQF
NA TRBV27 ASSLMQGYGYT
NA TRBV3-1/TRBV3-2 ASSQTDQETQY
NA TRBV10-3 AIMAGRDNEQY
NA TRBV30 AWTSGRAPLEQY
NA TRBV6-2/TRBV6-3 ASSTLRDRAVYEQY
NA TRBV11-2 ASSLDRWRPQH